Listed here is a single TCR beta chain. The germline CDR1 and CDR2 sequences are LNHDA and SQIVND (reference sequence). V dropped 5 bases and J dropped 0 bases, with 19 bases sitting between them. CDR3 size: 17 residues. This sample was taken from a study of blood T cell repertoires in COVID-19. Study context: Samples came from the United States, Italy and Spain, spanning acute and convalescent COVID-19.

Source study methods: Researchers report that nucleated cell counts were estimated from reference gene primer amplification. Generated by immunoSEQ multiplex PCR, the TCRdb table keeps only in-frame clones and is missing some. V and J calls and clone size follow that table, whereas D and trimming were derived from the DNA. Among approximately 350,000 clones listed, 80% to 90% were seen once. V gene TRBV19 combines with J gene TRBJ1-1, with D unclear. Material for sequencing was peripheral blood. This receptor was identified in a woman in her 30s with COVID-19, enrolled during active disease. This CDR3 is CASSSRLRGMVNTEAFF. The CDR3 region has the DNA TGTGCCAGTAGTTCCCGCCTCCGGGGTATGGTGAACACTGAAGCTTTCTTT.